This paragraph reports one TCR beta chain. The data derive from a study of control samples from healthy donors and cancer patients. V lost 1 base to trimming and J lost 4 bases, with 8 bases between them. Germline V gene sequence: CDR1 SGHRS, CDR2 YFSETQ. The CDR3 is 13 residues long. TCRdb's table, derived via immunoSEQ multiplex PCR, lists solely in-frame clones and lacks some. The sample shows under 80,000 clones, over 85% of them seen only once. The sequence came from a woman between 40 and 50 years old with lung cancer. V is TRBV5-1 and J is TRBJ1-2; D remains ambiguous. Sequenced sample: PBMCs. CDR3 nucleotides: TGCGCCAGCAGCTTGAGACCGCTCTATGGCTACACCTTC. It yields the protein CASSLRPLYGYTF.